This TCR beta chain is from a study of response to subunit inactivated influenza vaccine. Germline V gene lookup returns CDR1 SGHRS and CDR2 YFSETQ. V lost 3 bases to trimming and J lost 6 bases; unmatched junction nucleotides: 16. The CDR3 length is 17 residues. TCRdb reprocessed the RT-PCR reads via MiXCR and lists one record per CDR3 protein. Counted here are around 490,000 distinct CDR3 sequences, about 8% occurring once; the ten biggest clones make up 10% to 15%. This clonotype was observed a few times. Its antigen remains unidentified. Study findings and constraints: Researchers suggested that each seasonal influenza vaccination recruits few new T cells.

The source was PBMCs from blood, collected around 2 years after vaccination. V usage is TRBV5-1 and J usage is TRBJ2-7; 9 bases are a match to TRBD1. The source is a man aged 45-69 years who received an inactivated influenza vaccine. CDR3 sequence (DNA): TGCGCCAGCAGCTCCCTTCTGACGGACAGGGGAGGGCTCGAGCAGTACTTC. Amino acids: CASSSLLTDRGGLEQYF.